The present T cell receptor (beta chain) was sequenced within a study of T-cell reconstitution after alpha-beta-depleted transplantation in children. Study observations and caveats: Reportedly, only several hundred clones from non-depleted graft cells drove alpha-beta T-cell counts at about two months. One year after transplant, T-cell counts and diversity came mostly from newly produced T cells. Certain patients had high TCRbeta diversity at day 60, and it came from recipient T cells and thymic progenitors that survived.

The ends lost 3 bases at V and 3 bases at J; junction bases unmatched: 12. This CDR3 is 17 amino acids long. Germline V gene sequence: CDR1 SGHAT, CDR2 FQNNGV. The authors prepared the TCRbeta library with unique molecular identifiers. TCRdb reprocessed the PCR reads with MiXCR, giving one entry per CDR3 protein. The profile shows approximately 1,000,000 distinct CDR3 sequences, about 26% of them singletons. Concerning this clonotype itself: What it binds is unknown.

The sample was PBMCs, mostly from graft donor cells, taken 360 days after TCRalphabeta/CD19-depleted stem cell transplant. The sequence was obtained from a boy younger than two who had a stem cell transplant for SCID, so the T cells may come from the graft donor. This chain links TRBV11-2 with TRBJ2-3; the match to TRBD1 covers 7 bases. This chain's CDR3 is CASSFGQVVLGTDTQYF. The CDR3, as DNA: TGTGCCAGCAGCTTCGGACAGGTAGTTTTGGGTACAGATACGCAGTATTTT.